This TCR beta chain emerged from a study of CD4 T cells in relation to SARS-CoV-2 and coronaviruses. Study observations and caveats: The cross-reactivity analysis covered only spike protein, not other viral proteins.

Before the COVID-19 pandemic, during about 2010-2018, CD4+ T cells were taken from unexposed donors. The cells were cultured for 10 days before CD4+ T cells were isolated. Concerning this clone itself: The antigen remains undetermined.

The CDR3 extends over 14 amino acids. The germline V gene has CDR1 LGHDT and CDR2 YNNKEL (reference sequence). V was pared by 4 bases and J by 4 bases, with 3 bases of the junction left unmatched. Libraries were prepared by immunoSEQ multiplex PCR; TCRdb keeps only in-frame clonotypes and omits some of them. The table lists more than 15,000 clones, roughly 80% of them singletons, with 31% in the top ten. The receptor was derived from a human donor in good health. The chain carries TRBV3-1 (or the pseudogene TRBV3-2) and TRBJ1-4, with TRBD1 matching 7 bases. What was sequenced was CD4+ T cells from PBMCs, cultured in vitro. The CDR3 DNA reads as TGTGCCAGCAGCCTTGGACAGGTTAATGAAAAACTGTTTTTT. This sequence encodes CASSLGQVNEKLFF.